The rows below give T cell receptor beta chains drawn from one sample of a study of blood T cell repertoires in COVID-19. TCRdb's copy holds only in-frame clones and misses some; the assay was immunoSEQ multiplex PCR. Of more than 150,000 clones listed, around 90% are singletons. Sequences were obtained from peripheral blood. These receptors all stem from a man aged 40-49 years with active or convalescent COVID-19. The CDR3 runs from the conserved cysteine through the conserved F or W. Fields, in order: CDR3 DNA, CDR3 protein, clone size, J gene, D gene, V gene. A D gene is named only where the DNA matches it firmly. A row's size may be missing; if present it is once, few, many or a size class.

TGTGCCACCAGTGATTTGCAGGGACAGGGGGCAGATACGCAGTATTTT | CATSDLQGQGADTQYF | once | TRBJ2-3 | TRBD1 | TRBV24-1
TGTGCCACCAGTGACCCCACGGACTCCGCGGACACCGGGGAGCTGTTTTTT | CATSDPTDSADTGELFF | NA | TRBJ2-2 | NA | TRBV24-1
TGCAGTGCTAGTGGCGGGGTCCAAGAGACCCAGTACTTC | CSASGGVQETQYF | NA | TRBJ2-5 | NA | TRBV20-1
TGTGCCAGCAGCTTGGGTTTTACAGGGGACTACGAGCAGTACTTC | CASSLGFTGDYEQYF | NA | TRBJ2-7 | TRBD1 | TRBV5-5
TGTGCCAGCCTATCCGCCATTGCTGGGGAGCTGTTTTTT | CASLSAIAGELFF | NA | TRBJ2-2 | NA | TRBV5-6
TGTGCCAGCACGCTTGGGGGCCGGGACACTGAAGCTTTCTTT | CASTLGGRDTEAFF | few | TRBJ1-1 | NA | TRBV28
TGTGCCAGCAGCCCAGGAGTGGAGGGTGGTGGCTACACCTTC | CASSPGVEGGGYTF | NA | TRBJ1-2 | NA | TRBV7-8
TGTGCCAGCAGTGCGGCTAGCTCCTACGAGCAGTACTTC | CASSAASSYEQYF | NA | TRBJ2-7 | NA | TRBV2
TGCGCCAGCAGCCAGACACCGGGACAGGGTAGTTCACCCCTCCACTTT | CASSQTPGQGSSPLHF | NA | TRBJ1-6 | TRBD1 | TRBV4-3
TGTGGCACCCTCCCAGCAGGTCCCAACTATAATTCACCCCTCCACTTT | CGTLPAGPNYNSPLHF | few | TRBJ1-6 | NA | TRBV21-1
TGCGCCAGCAGCTTGGAGGCAGGGACTAGCCCTGGGGCCAACGTCCTGACTTTC | CASSLEAGTSPGANVLTF | NA | TRBJ2-6 | TRBD2 | TRBV5-1
TGTGCCATCAGACCCCCGGGACAGGCGAACTATGGCTACACCTTC | CAIRPPGQANYGYTF | NA | TRBJ1-2 | TRBD1 | TRBV10-3
TGTGCCTGGAGCCTAGCGGGGGATAATGAGCAGTTCTTC | CAWSLAGDNEQFF | NA | TRBJ2-1 | TRBD2 | TRBV30
TGTGCCAGCATCCCTCCCGGGACAGGGTGGGATGAGCAGTTCTTC | CASIPPGTGWDEQFF | NA | TRBJ2-1 | TRBD1 | TRBV7-8
TGTGCCAGCAGCTTAGCGGGGGGGTCCTACAATGAGCAGTTCTTC | CASSLAGGSYNEQFF | once | TRBJ2-1 | TRBD2 | TRBV11-2
TGTGCCAGCACAGGACTAGCGGGGGCCAGCTCCTACGAGCAGTACTTC | CASTGLAGASSYEQYF | NA | TRBJ2-7 | TRBD2 | TRBV28
TGCAGCGTTCTGTACGTAAGGGGAAACGAGCAGTACTTC | CSVLYVRGNEQYF | NA | TRBJ2-7 | NA | TRBV29-1
TGTGCCAGCAGCGTAGACAGGGCCAGGGGTGAAAAACTGTTTTTT | CASSVDRARGEKLFF | NA | TRBJ1-4 | TRBD1 | TRBV2
TGTGCCACCAGTGATGTGTTTTTGGTACAGGGGTTATCGGAGACCCAGTACTTC | CATSDVFLVQGLSETQYF | once | TRBJ2-5 | TRBD1 | TRBV24-1
TGTGCCAGCAGCTTACGTAGACTAGCGGGGGGCGAAGGGGTCCAAGAGACCCAGTACTTC | CASSLRRLAGGEGVQETQYF | NA | TRBJ2-5 | TRBD2 | TRBV13
TGCGCCAGCACTCGGACTAGCGGGACCTACAATGAGCAGTTCTTC | CASTRTSGTYNEQFF | few | TRBJ2-1 | TRBD2 | TRBV5-1
TGTGCCAGCAGACCCGGGACAGGGTCGACCGGGGAGCTGTTTTTT | CASRPGTGSTGELFF | NA | TRBJ2-2 | TRBD1 | TRBV6-5
TGCGCCAGCAGCCAAGATCATGTCAGGGCAACTAATGAAAAACTGTTTTTT | CASSQDHVRATNEKLFF | once | TRBJ1-4 | NA | TRBV4-1
TGTGCCAGCAGCAAATTAGGAGACAGGGGACTTCCCTACGAGCAGTACTTC | CASSKLGDRGLPYEQYF | NA | TRBJ2-7 | TRBD1 | TRBV5-4